These T cell receptor beta chains were read from a single sample in a study of Graves' ophthalmopathy and Graves' hyperthyroidism. TCRdb passed the multiplex PCR reads through MiXCR, listing each CDR3 protein once. Found here are some 750,000 distinct CDR3 sequences, roughly 40% of them singletons; the top ten hold less than 55%. What was sequenced was peripheral blood. The receptors originated from an adult man with Graves' ophthalmopathy. Both conserved end residues are part of each CDR3. A D gene is named only where the DNA matches it firmly. Expanded clones are given a class, and other clones once, few, many or no size at all.

v_call	clone_size	d_call	j_call	cdr3_nt	cdr3_aa
TRBV2	many	-	TRBJ1-2	TGTGCCAGCAGTGAGGGACAAATCTATGGCTACACCTTC	CASSEGQIYGYTF
TRBV11-2	-	TRBD1	TRBJ2-7	TGTGCCAGCAGCTCGGACAGGGTTAGAGAGCAGTACTTC	CASSSDRVREQYF
TRBV6-1	-	-	TRBJ1-2	TGTGCCAGCAGAGCCGGACACAACTATGGCTACACCTTC	CASRAGHNYGYTF
TRBV10-3	-	TRBD1	TRBJ1-2	TGTGCCATCATGGGACAGGGGGCGCGGTATGGCTACACCTTC	CAIMGQGARYGYTF
TRBV7-3	-	-	TRBJ1-2	TGTGCCAGCAGCCCTCGACGGGGTAATGGCTACACCTTC	CASSPRRGNGYTF
TRBV6-5	-	-	TRBJ1-5	TGTGCCAGCAACCACGGCAATCAGCCCCAGCATTTT	CASNHGNQPQHF
TRBV6-2/TRBV6-3	-	-	TRBJ1-1	TGTGCCAGCAGTTCGGCAGGAGTCTTTGGCCCTGAAGCTTTCTTT	CASSSAGVFGPEAFF
TRBV7-9	many	TRBD2	TRBJ2-7	TGTGCCAGCAGCTTGTGGCGGGAGTACTCCTACGAGCAGTACTTC	CASSLWREYSYEQYF
TRBV10-3	few	TRBD2	TRBJ2-3	TGTGCCATCAGAGCGGGGACCAGCACAGATACGCAGTATTTT	CAIRAGTSTDTQYF
TRBV7-3	-	TRBD1	TRBJ1-6	TGTGCCAGCAGCGCAGGGGCCAGGGGGTCCAGTTCACCCCTCCACTTT	CASSAGARGSSSPLHF
TRBV10-3	many	-	TRBJ2-7	TGTGCCACCGCGGGACCGGAAACCTACGAGCAGTACTTC	CATAGPETYEQYF
TRBV7-9	many	-	TRBJ2-5	TGTGCCAGCAGCCACTCCCTTACGTACCAAGAGACCCAGTACTTC	CASSHSLTYQETQYF
TRBV20-1	-	TRBD2	TRBJ2-5	TGCAGTGCTAGGGTGCGCGGGACTAGCGGTCCGGCGAGGGAGACCCAGTACTTC	CSARVRGTSGPARETQYF
TRBV6-1	-	-	TRBJ1-1	TGTGCCAGCATAAAGGGCCGTACTAGAGAGAACACTGAAGCTTTCTTT	CASIKGRTRENTEAFF
TRBV12-3/TRBV12-4	-	-	TRBJ2-1	TGTGCCAGCAGTTTAGACGTGAACAATGAGCAGTTCTTC	CASSLDVNNEQFF
TRBV2	-	-	TRBJ2-5	TGTGCCAGCTTGGGTGCCAGCCAAGAGACCCAGTACTTC	CASLGASQETQYF
TRBV11-2	-	TRBD1	TRBJ1-6	TGTGCCAGCAGCTTGGACAGGGGTATTTTGGGAGATTCACCCCTCCACTTT	CASSLDRGILGDSPLHF
TRBV6-2/TRBV6-3	-	TRBD2	TRBJ2-7	TGTGCCAGCAGTATGCACCATACCCCGGCGACTAGCGGGGCTCTCAAGCAGTACTTC	CASSMHHTPATSGALKQYF
TRBV10-3	many	TRBD1	TRBJ1-2	TGTGCCATCAGTGAGGGGGGACAGGGGTTCGACTATGGCTACACCTTC	CAISEGGQGFDYGYTF
TRBV7-2	-	TRBD2	TRBJ2-2	TGTGCCAGCAGCTTAGTCGGGACTAGCGGGGAGAACACCGGGGAGCTGTTTTTT	CASSLVGTSGENTGELFF
TRBV12-3/TRBV12-4	many	-	TRBJ1-4	TGTGCCAGCAGTTTTGTGGGGGCCAATGAAAAACTGTTTTTT	CASSFVGANEKLFF
TRBV10-3	many	-	TRBJ1-3	TGTGCCATCAGTGAGAGGTCTGGAAACACCATATATTTT	CAISERSGNTIYF
TRBV5-1	-	-	TRBJ1-2	TGCGCCAGCAGCTTGTGGGGAGTCGGCTACACCTTC	CASSLWGVGYTF
TRBV7-9	few	-	TRBJ1-6	TGTGCCAGCAACTCAGGTTTCGACAGGCCTGATTCACCCCTCCACTTT	CASNSGFDRPDSPLHF
TRBV29-1	once	-	TRBJ1-2	TGCAGCTTAGCGTTGAGGGCGCTTAACTATGGCTACACCTTC	CSLALRALNYGYTF
TRBV12-3/TRBV12-4	-	TRBD1	TRBJ2-7	TGTGCCAGCAGTTTCCACGGGACAGGGGGCTCCTACGAGCAGTACTTC	CASSFHGTGGSYEQYF